These 29 T cell receptor beta chains were all obtained from the same sample, sequenced in a study of human T cells and chemical hapten exposure (dated by TCRdb to 2020 to 2023). The library came from RACE. Sequencing was carried out with a NextSeq 500. TCRdb passed the public sequencing reads through fastp at Q25 and MiXCR, retaining productive beta sequences. Each CDR3 protein gets just one entry, which takes the most common genes and DNA from the rows behind it. In all, the sample holds approximately 90,000 distinct CDR3 sequences, and 8.5% to 9% of those were seen once. Around 2.8% of the sample is in the top ten clones. Read against the paper, the sample's time point label means: healthy volunteer bleed at 2 weeks. Total RNA was extracted from unfractionated whole blood that had been collected in Tempus Blood RNA tubes. The sequencing sample was made of whole blood. The receptors shown here come from a female donor in good health. Some clones in this sample may be carry-over from other donors' samples.

V usage is TRBV12-3 or TRBV12-4 and J usage is TRBJ1-4, with a tentative D call TRBD1 (5 bases). V gave up 8 bases and J gave up 4 bases, with 17 bases separating them. The CDR3 contains 15 residues. CDR3 amino acids: CASRLRPGSNEKLFF. In DNA, the CDR3 is TGTGCCAGCCGACTCCGGCCAGGGAGTAATGAAAAACTGTTTTTT.

The chain recombines TRBV7-8 with TRBJ2-5; a possible D gene is TRBD2 (6 bases). The CDR3 contains 15 residues. The V and J ends lost 2 bases and 9 bases respectively, with 19 bases between them. Germline CDR1 reads SGHVS; CDR2 reads FQNEAQ. CDR3 DNA: TGTGCCAGCAGCTTACGGAGGGATCCAAGAGAAGCCCAGTACTTC. It encodes CASSLRRDPREAQYF.

The table lists this clonotype with many counts. The chain joins TRBV25-1 to TRBJ1-5, with 8 nucleotides matching TRBD1. V lost 6 bases, J lost 6 bases, and 4 bases stayed unmatched. The V gene's germline CDR1 is MGHDK and CDR2 SYGVNS. This CDR3 spans 13 amino acids. In DNA, the CDR3 is TGTGCCAGCAGGGACAGGGAGGGTCAGCCCCAGCATTTT. This codes for CASRDREGQPQHF.

This clonotype was recorded at least ten times. In nucleotides, the CDR3 is TGCAGTGCTCCTCGAGGAGACGCCCTTCAGGTCGAGCAGTACTTC. Encoded protein: CSAPRGDALQVEQYF. The genes are TRBV20-1 and TRBJ2-7; D is ambiguous. Per the germline V gene, CDR1 is DFQATT and CDR2 is SNEGSKA (reference sequence). The CDR3 has 15 residues. The V gene lost 5 bases and the J gene lost 6 bases, with 23 bases spanning the gap.

This sequence joins TRBV28 and TRBJ2-3; 11 bases are shared with TRBD2. Germline assignment: CDR1 MDHEN and CDR2 SYDVKM. Trimming cost V 7 bases and J 1 base; bases outside gene matches: 4. The CDR3 runs to 15 residues. The CDR3 protein is CASTLAGGCTDTQYF. Here the CDR3 DNA reads TGTGCCAGCACCCTAGCGGGAGGCTGCACAGATACGCAGTATTTT.

This clonotype has ten or more counts. The rearrangement joins TRBV7-8 to TRBJ2-3; D uncertain. CDR1 is SGHVS, CDR2 FQNEAQ, per germline. The length of the CDR3 is 12 residues. V was cut by 4 bases and J by 4 bases, with 6 bases left in between. CDR3 amino acids: CASSYYSDTQYF. CDR3 nucleotides: TGTGCCAGCAGCTACTATTCAGATACGCAGTATTTT.

This sequence joins TRBV5-1 and TRBJ2-7; D unclear. This CDR3 has 14 residues. V lost 4 bases and J 4 bases, leaving 15 bases between the germline ends. CDR1 is SGHRS and CDR2 is YFSETQ in the germline V gene. The CDR3 coding sequence is TGCGCCAGCAGCGTAGACCTTCTGGGGTACGAGCAGTACTTC. It specifies CASSVDLLGYEQYF.

The V call is TRBV19, the J call TRBJ2-1, with D perhaps matching TRBD2 (5 bases). This CDR3 has 14 residues. Germline lookup yields CDR1 LNHDA and CDR2 SQIVND (reference sequence). Trimming removed 3 bases at V and 9 bases at J, with 15 bases between. DNA for the CDR3: TGTGCCAGTAGTATCCGGACTTATACCCCTGAGCAGTTCTTC. Translating it yields CASSIRTYTPEQFF.

This clonotype was counted many times. The genes are TRBV2 and TRBJ1-5; D gene ambiguous. V was pared by 7 bases and J by 2 bases, with 12 bases between. This CDR3 contains 14 residues. The V gene's germline CDR1 is SNHLY and CDR2 FYNNEI. CDR3 nucleotide sequence: TGTGCCAGCAATGGCCCTACGGGCAATCAGCCCCAGCATTTT. Protein sequence: CASNGPTGNQPQHF.

This clonotype has just a few counts. The chain is built from TRBV29-1 and TRBJ2-3, with D perhaps matching TRBD1 (6 bases). The CDR3 length is 12 residues. CDR1 is SQVTM and CDR2 is ANQGSEA in the germline V gene. The DNA for the CDR3 is TGCACCACCGACCAGGGGCTGGATACGCAGTATTTT. Its translation is CTTDQGLDTQYF.

The V call is TRBV4-3, the J call TRBJ2-5; tentatively, D is TRBD2 (5 bases). Germline CDR1 is LGHNA and CDR2 is YSLEER. The V gene lost 1 base and the J gene lost 0 bases, with 6 bases spanning the gap. This CDR3 contains 14 residues. This CDR3 reads CASSQAGNQETQYF. The CDR3 nucleotides read TGCGCCAGCAGCCAAGCGGGAAACCAAGAGACCCAGTACTTC.

On this clonotype: A read error may explain this, as a much larger clone is one base away. V is TRBV6-5 and J is TRBJ2-3; D uncertain. Germline loops: CDR1 MNHEY, CDR2 SVGAGI. V was pared by 2 bases and J by 1 base, with 4 bases between. The CDR3 covers 13 residues. CDR3 coding DNA: TGTGCCAGCAGTTACGACGGCACAGATACGCAGTATTTT. As protein: CASSYDGTDTQYF.

The chain recombines TRBV6-6 with TRBJ2-7; D might be TRBD2 (5 bases). Germline CDR1 reads MNHNY; CDR2 reads SVGAGI (reference sequence). Trimming took 5 bases from V and 1 from J, leaving 6 bases between them. The CDR3 is 12 amino acids. CDR3 sequence: CASSTRSYEQYF. In DNA form, the CDR3 reads TGTGCCAGCAGTACTAGGTCCTACGAGCAGTACTTC.

A few counts support this clonotype. This rearrangement joins TRBV6-5 to TRBJ2-5, with D perhaps matching TRBD2 (5 bases). Germline V lookup: CDR1 MNHEY, CDR2 SVGAGI. Trimming took off 7 bases at V and 0 bases at J, with 9 bases between the two ends. CDR3 size: 13 residues. The CDR3 spells CASTTGYQETQYF. In DNA form, the CDR3 reads TGTGCCAGCACCACGGGGTACCAAGAGACCCAGTACTTC.

At least ten counts were recorded for this clonotype. This chain uses TRBV4-1 with TRBJ2-7; TRBD1 agrees at 9 bases. This CDR3 is built from 13 residues. Per the germline V gene, CDR1 is MGHRA and CDR2 is YSYEKL. V shed 1 base, J shed 12 bases, and the junction held 7 bases outside the gene matches. The DNA of the CDR3 is TGCGCCAGCAGCCAAGTAGCCTCACAGGGGGCGTACTTC. This gives the protein CASSQVASQGAYF.

This clonotype showed up many times. The V call is TRBV20-1, the J call TRBJ2-1; TRBD2 agrees at 8 bases. V shed 3 bases and J 4 bases; nucleotides not matched to a gene: 5. This CDR3 is 14 amino acids long. The germline V gene encodes CDR1 DFQATT and CDR2 SNEGSKA (reference sequence). As DNA, the CDR3 is TGCAGTGCTAGCCTGAGCGGGAGTTACAATGAGCAGTTCTTC. It yields the protein CSASLSGSYNEQFF.

In its sample, this clonotype was seen many times. The chain has TRBV11-2 and TRBJ2-1; 7 positions agree with TRBD2. CDR1 SGHAT and CDR2 FQNNGV come from the germline V gene. The CDR3 runs to 14 residues. J was trimmed by 3 bases and V by 8 bases; bases with no gene match: 7. The CDR3 region is CASGLAVGYNEQFF. The CDR3 DNA follows: TGTGCCAGCGGGCTAGCGGTAGGCTACAATGAGCAGTTCTTC.

This clonotype was observed a few times. The V and J genes are TRBV18 and TRBJ2-2, with D hard to call. V was clipped by 1 base and J by 3 bases, with 9 bases between them. This CDR3 comprises 15 residues. Germline V gene lookup returns CDR1 KGHSH and CDR2 LQKENI. CDR3 sequence: CASSPRDTDTGELFF. The CDR3 DNA is TGTGCCAGCTCACCACGAGACACCGACACCGGGGAGCTGTTTTTT. Combining the CDR3 with reference TRBV18 and TRBJ2-2 gives the whole variable domain NAGVMQNPRHLVRRRGQEARLRCSPMKGHSHVYWYRQLPEEGLKFMVYLQKENIIDESGMPKERFSAEFPKEGPSILRIQQVVRGDSAAYFCASSPRDTDTGELFFGEGSRLTVL.

This clonotype showed up many times. The chain is built from TRBV20-1 and TRBJ2-7; no definite D call. Germline CDR1 DFQATT, CDR2 SNEGSKA (reference sequence). V was trimmed by 0 bases and J by 6 bases, leaving 12 bases between them. The CDR3 has 13 residues. CDR3 DNA sequence: TGCAGTGCTAGAGAATTTAGCTCGGGCGAGCAGTACTTC. The encoded protein is CSAREFSSGEQYF.

The J gene is TRBJ2-7, the V gene TRBV19, with D perhaps matching TRBD1 or TRBD2 (5 bases each). The CDR3 runs 16 residues. The germline CDR1 and CDR2 sequences are LNHDA and SQIVND (reference sequence). V dropped 3 bases and J dropped 6 bases, with 21 bases sitting between them. The CDR3 protein is CASSIGWGRRASEQYF. As DNA, the CDR3 is TGTGCCAGTAGTATCGGTTGGGGACGTCGTGCGTCCGAGCAGTACTTC.

A few counts support this clonotype. This sequence joins TRBV7-9 and TRBJ1-1, with D perhaps TRBD1 (6 bases). Trimming stripped 5 bases from V and 7 bases from J, with 14 bases between. The CDR3 has 13 amino acids. Germline assignment: CDR1 SEHNR and CDR2 FQNEAQ (reference sequence). The CDR3 DNA sequence: TGTGCCAGCAGCCGAGAGGACAGCCTTGAAGCTTTCTTT. Translating it yields CASSREDSLEAFF.

This clonotype showed up just a few times. This chain uses TRBV18 with TRBJ1-1; D not resolved. Looked up from germline, CDR1 is KGHSH and CDR2 is LQKENI. V lost 0 bases to trimming and J lost 0 bases, with 8 bases between them. The CDR3 extends over 15 amino acids. The CDR3 nucleotides read TGTGCCAGCTCACCACCGGGAGGGTTGAACACTGAAGCTTTCTTT. This translates into CASSPPGGLNTEAFF.

This clonotype turned up a few times. The gene calls are TRBV27 and TRBJ2-7, with D possibly being TRBD2 (6 bases). The CDR3 is made up of 13 amino acids. Trimming took 4 bases from V and 3 from J, leaving 10 bases between them. Germline assignment: CDR1 MNHEY and CDR2 SMNVEV (reference sequence). CDR3 sequence: CASSSGLFYEQYF. The CDR3, as DNA: TGTGCCAGCAGTTCGGGACTTTTCTACGAGCAGTACTTC.

This clonotype has just a few counts. The V call is TRBV19, the J call TRBJ2-3; 11 positions agree with TRBD2. CDR1 and CDR2 from the germline V gene are LNHDA and SQIVND (reference sequence). The V and J ends lost 5 bases and 9 bases, in that order; junction bases with no gene match: 10. The CDR3 has 15 residues. CDR3 residues: CASSRVAGGAETQYF. The CDR3 coding sequence is TGTGCCAGTAGTCGGGTAGCGGGAGGGGCGGAGACGCAGTATTTT.

This clonotype was observed a single time. A junction end diverges from the germline sequence, so it may reflect a read error. The gene calls are TRBV24-1 and TRBJ1-5; 11 nucleotides match TRBD1. Germline V CDR1 and CDR2: KGHDR, SFDVKD. The CDR3 sequence is 18 residues long. The CDR3 loop reads CATSAGTGGAESNKPQHF. In DNA form, the CDR3 reads TGTGCCACCAGCGCCGGGACAGGGGGTGCGGAGAGCAATAAGCCCCAGCATTTT.

This clonotype was seen a few times. The chain recombines TRBV19 with TRBJ2-1, with a possible D match to TRBD2 (5 bases). This CDR3 is 18 amino acids long. The germline CDR1 and CDR2 sequences are LNHDA and SQIVND (reference sequence). The V end was cut by 5 bases, the J end by 3 bases, with 23 bases between. CDR3: CASSSARGIPLYYNEQFF. For the CDR3, the DNA is TGTGCCAGTAGTTCGGCTCGAGGGATCCCTTTATACTACAATGAGCAGTTCTTC. The whole variable domain, remainder taken from reference TRBV19 and TRBJ2-1, is DGGITQSPKYLFRKEGQNVTLSCEQNLNHDAMYWYRQDPGQGLRLIYYSQIVNDFQKGDIAEGYSVSREKKESFPLTVTSAQKNPTAFYLCASSSARGIPLYYNEQFFGPGTRLTVL.

The rearrangement uses TRBV12-3 or TRBV12-4 and TRBJ2-7, with D perhaps TRBD2 (5 bases). This CDR3 has 12 residues. V was cut by 6 bases and J by 5 bases, with 11 bases left in between. CDR3 coding DNA: TGTGCCAGCAGCCTGGACTTCAACGAGCAGTACTTC. Residues: CASSLDFNEQYF.

This chain connects TRBV30 to TRBJ1-2; a possible D gene is TRBD1 (5 bases). This CDR3 spans 12 amino acids. Germline V CDR1 and CDR2: GTSNPN, SVGIG (reference sequence). Trimming took off 4 bases at V and 6 bases at J, with 12 bases between the two ends. CDR3 coding DNA: TGTGCCTGGATTGAAGGGGCCCATGGCTACACCTTC. Its protein product is CAWIEGAHGYTF.

This clonotype was detected a few times. The gene calls are TRBV19 and TRBJ1-5; 7 nucleotides agree with TRBD1. Trimming at V came to 3 bases and at J to 3 bases, leaving 11 bases not matched to a gene. The germline V gene encodes CDR1 LNHDA and CDR2 SQIVND (reference sequence). CDR3 length equals 17 residues. The CDR3 DNA follows: TGTGCCAGTAGTATTAGGGGGCGGAGGATAAACAATCAGCCCCAGCATTTT. It codes for CASSIRGRRINNQPQHF.